This TCR beta chain comes out of a study of beta chain features in type 1 diabetes. Whole-study results and caveats: The study found that naive, central memory and Treg TCRB repertoires appeared more similar in patients than in healthy donors.

With regard to this clone: The antigen is unknown.

All of the isolated RNA was reverse transcribed, so expressed TCRB transcripts were sequenced. The data were produced by immunoSEQ multiplex PCR, yet TCRdb's version contains in-frame clones alone and is incomplete. The table records 900,000 or so clones, about 17% of them present only once. The V end lost 5 bases, the J end lost 4 bases, and 14 bases lay between the germline ends. Per germline, CDR1 MNHEY and CDR2 SMNVEV (reference sequence). This CDR3 contains 15 residues. The gene calls are TRBV27 and TRBJ1-4; D is perhaps TRBD1 (5 bases). Sequencing was done on a sample of naive CD4+ T cells from blood. The sequence was obtained from a woman under 30 in good health. The CDR3 loop reads CASSRRDVGNEKLFF. As DNA, the CDR3 is TGTGCCAGCAGTCGCCGGGACGTCGGTAATGAAAAACTGTTTTTT.